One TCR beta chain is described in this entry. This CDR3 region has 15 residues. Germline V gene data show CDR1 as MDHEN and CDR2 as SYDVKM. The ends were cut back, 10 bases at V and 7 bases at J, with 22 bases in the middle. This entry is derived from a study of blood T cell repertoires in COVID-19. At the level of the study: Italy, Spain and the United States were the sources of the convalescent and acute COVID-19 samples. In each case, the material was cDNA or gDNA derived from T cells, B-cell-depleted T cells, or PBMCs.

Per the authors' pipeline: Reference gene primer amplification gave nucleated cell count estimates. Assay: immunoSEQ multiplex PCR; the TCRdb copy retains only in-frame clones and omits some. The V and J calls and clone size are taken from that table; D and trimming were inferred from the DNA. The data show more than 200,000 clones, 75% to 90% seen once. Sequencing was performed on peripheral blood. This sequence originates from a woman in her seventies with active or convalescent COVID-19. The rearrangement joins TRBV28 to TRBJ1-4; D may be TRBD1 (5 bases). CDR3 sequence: CATGGGYSPIEKLFF. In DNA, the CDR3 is TGTGCCACCGGGGGGGGGTATAGTCCGATTGAAAAACTGTTTTTT.